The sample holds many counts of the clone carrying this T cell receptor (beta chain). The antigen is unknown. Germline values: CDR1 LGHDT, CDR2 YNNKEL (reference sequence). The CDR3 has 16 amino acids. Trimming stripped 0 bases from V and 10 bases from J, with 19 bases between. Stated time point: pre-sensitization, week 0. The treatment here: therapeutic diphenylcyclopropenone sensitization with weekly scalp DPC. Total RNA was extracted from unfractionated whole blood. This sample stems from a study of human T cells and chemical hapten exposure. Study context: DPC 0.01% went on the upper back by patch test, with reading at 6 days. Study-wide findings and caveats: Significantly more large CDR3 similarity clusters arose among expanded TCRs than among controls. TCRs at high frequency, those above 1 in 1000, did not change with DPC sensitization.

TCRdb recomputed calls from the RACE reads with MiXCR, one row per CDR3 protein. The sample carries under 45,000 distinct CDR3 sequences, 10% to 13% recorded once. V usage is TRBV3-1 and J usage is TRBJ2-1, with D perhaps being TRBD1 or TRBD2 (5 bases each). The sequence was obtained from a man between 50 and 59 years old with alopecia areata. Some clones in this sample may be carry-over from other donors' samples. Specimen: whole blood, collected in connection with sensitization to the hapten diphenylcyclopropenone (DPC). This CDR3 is CASSQEDWMGEREQFF. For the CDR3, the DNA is TGTGCCAGCAGCCAAGAGGACTGGATGGGGGAACGCGAGCAGTTCTTC.